Below are 13 T cell receptor beta chains sequenced from a single sample in a study of cytomegalovirus exposure and HLA in healthy donors. PCR involved 60 Vbeta and 13 Jbeta primers. The repertoire was sequenced with immunoSEQ multiplex PCR; TCRdb's copy has only in-frame clones and lacks some. This sample has 200,000 to 250,000 clones, with under 80% found just once. Sequenced input: PBMCs. All receptors derive from a woman younger than 45 in good health and CMV-seronegative.

In its sample, this clone was seen a few times. The V call is TRBV6-6, the J call TRBJ1-5; D not resolved. There are 12 residues in the CDR3. The germline CDR1 and CDR2 sequences are MNHNY and SVGAGI (reference sequence). Between the trimmed V and J ends, which lost 9 bases and 1 base, there was a span of 7 bases. Here the CDR3 reads CARRGSNQPQHF. The CDR3, as DNA: TGTGCCAGACGGGGAAGCAATCAGCCCCAGCATTTT.

As to this clone: Sequence at one end of the junction differs from germline and may be a read error. This chain uses TRBV6-1 with TRBJ1-2, with TRBD1 identical over 7 bases. The CDR3 has 14 amino acids. From germline, CDR1 is MNHNS and CDR2 SASEGT. The CDR3 DNA follows: TGTGCCGGCAGTGAAGTAGGGGGCGGCTATGGCTACACCTTC. Amino acid sequence: CAGSEVGGGYGYTF.

The genes are TRBV5-8 and TRBJ1-1, with D uncertain. Per the germline V gene, CDR1 is SGHTS and CDR2 is YDEGEE. This CDR3 has 14 residues. V shed 3 bases and J shed 4 bases, with 13 bases lying between them. CDR3 bases: TGTGCCAGCAGCTCGAGGGTTCGGGGCACTGAAGCTTTCTTT. The encoded protein is CASSSRVRGTEAFF.

This clone was counted a single time. This rearrangement joins TRBV30 to TRBJ1-1, with a tentative D call TRBD1 (6 bases). The germline V gene encodes CDR1 GTSNPN and CDR2 SVGIG (reference sequence). Trimming removed 3 bases from V and 4 bases from J, with 15 bases in between. CDR3 length equals 14 residues. CDR3 amino acids: CAWRGGAVFTEAFF. DNA of the CDR3: TGTGCCTGGAGAGGGGGGGCTGTCTTCACTGAAGCTTTCTTT.

This chain joins TRBV4-1 and TRBJ1-1, with TRBD1 as a possible D gene (6 bases). In germline, CDR1 is MGHRA, CDR2 YSYEKL. Trimming removed 1 base at V and 5 bases at J, with 11 bases between. The CDR3 loop spans 14 amino acids. The CDR3 protein is CASSQVTGWTEAFF. In nucleotides, the CDR3 is TGCGCCAGCAGCCAAGTCACAGGGTGGACTGAAGCTTTCTTT.

Written as DNA, the CDR3 is TGTGCCAGCAGCTCAAGTCCAGGGGTCCTGAACGAGCAGTACTTC. As protein: CASSSSPGVLNEQYF. The rearrangement joins TRBV5-4 to TRBJ2-7; a possible D gene is TRBD1 (6 bases). V was pared by 3 bases and J by 5 bases, with 18 bases between. The CDR3 totals 15 residues. Germline CDR1 reads SGHNT; CDR2 reads YYREEE (reference sequence).

The CDR3 loop reads CASSWDRDTSSGLNTEAFF. The CDR3 region has the DNA TGTGCCAGCAGCTGGGACAGGGACACGTCGTCGGGCCTTAACACTGAAGCTTTCTTT. The chain joins TRBV5-6 to TRBJ1-1, with TRBD1 matching 9 bases. The trim removed 3 bases at V and 2 bases at J, leaving 17 bases unmatched. Germline loops: CDR1 SGHDT, CDR2 YYEEEE. The CDR3 has 19 amino acids.

This clone turned up a few times. The chain's CDR3 is CASSWRQGTEAFF. In DNA, the CDR3 is TGCGCCAGCAGCTGGAGACAGGGAACTGAAGCTTTCTTT. The chain couples TRBV5-1 to TRBJ1-1, with 7 bases lining up with TRBD1. Losses at the gene ends were 3 bases for V and 5 bases for J; bases not matched to a gene: 4. The CDR3 sequence is 13 residues long. CDR1 and CDR2 (germline): SGHRS, YFSETQ.

The chain couples TRBV11-3 to TRBJ2-3; 7 bases match TRBD2. Trimming cost V 2 bases and J 4 bases; bases outside gene matches: 6. This CDR3 comprises 15 residues. Germline V gene data show CDR1 as SGHNT and CDR2 as YENEEA. The CDR3 sequence: CASSLYAGAADTQYF. The CDR3 bases are TGTGCCAGCAGCTTATACGCGGGAGCGGCAGATACGCAGTATTTT.

J is TRBJ2-1 and V is TRBV14, with D perhaps TRBD1 (6 bases). Germline CDR1 is SGHDN and CDR2 is FVKESK. The length of the CDR3 is 15 residues. The V gene lost 5 bases and the J gene lost 1 base, with 12 bases spanning the gap. The CDR3 protein is CASSYRVGSYNEQFF. DNA for the CDR3: TGTGCCAGCAGCTACAGGGTGGGGTCCTACAATGAGCAGTTCTTC.

This chain links TRBV10-3 with TRBJ2-1, with D unclear. V lost 0 bases to trimming and J lost 0 bases, with 6 bases between them. Germline assignment: CDR1 ENHRY and CDR2 SYGVKD. There are 15 residues in the CDR3. CDR3 residues: CAISESVSSYNEQFF. In DNA, the CDR3 is TGTGCCATCAGTGAGTCCGTTAGCTCCTACAATGAGCAGTTCTTC.

The rearrangement links TRBV7-9 to TRBJ1-4; D remains unclear. CDR1 is SEHNR and CDR2 is FQNEAQ in the germline V gene (reference sequence). Trimming pared 4 bases from V and 5 bases from J, leaving 14 bases between. This CDR3 region has 15 residues. CDR3: CASSSDSTANEKLFF. The CDR3 DNA reads TGTGCCAGCAGCTCCGACTCAACGGCGAATGAAAAACTGTTTTTT.

This chain connects TRBV30 to TRBJ1-1; 10 nucleotides match TRBD1. V was clipped by 1 base and J by 7 bases; unmatched bases: 6. This CDR3 region has 14 residues. Germline V gene data show CDR1 as GTSNPN and CDR2 as SVGIG (reference sequence). CDR3 protein: CAWSGDRGRDEAFF. The CDR3 nucleotides read TGTGCCTGGAGTGGAGACAGGGGGCGAGATGAAGCTTTCTTT.